The entry below gives a single T cell receptor (beta chain) sequence along with its context. TCRdb keeps only in-frame clones here, not all; method: immunoSEQ multiplex PCR. The sample shows 93,000 or so clones, 91% of them seen only once. This sample stems from a study of T cell responses to AZD1222 COVID-19 vaccine. This CDR3 contains 15 residues. Germline lookup yields CDR1 MNHEY and CDR2 SVGAGI. The trim removed 6 bases at V and 5 bases at J, leaving 7 bases unmatched. This chain links TRBV6-5 with TRBJ2-1; 10 bases fit TRBD1. Sequencing used peripheral blood, obtained on day 0 of AZD1222 vaccination. The source is an adult in good health. CDR3 region: CASRGDRGLNNEQFF. The CDR3 DNA reads TGTGCCAGCAGAGGTGACAGGGGGCTGAACAATGAGCAGTTCTTC.